This T cell receptor beta chain is drawn from a study of cytomegalovirus exposure and HLA in healthy donors. Study results and caveats: Later analysis associated a missense DCLRE1C variant with TCR beta V- and J-gene trimming.

Primers included in the PCR were 60 Vbeta and 13 Jbeta primers. Profiling relied on immunoSEQ multiplex PCR, and the TCRdb table lists in-frame clones only, not all of them. In the table there are 85,000 to 100,000 clones, roughly 80% of which are singletons. Concerning this clone itself: Antigen specificity is unknown.

From germline, CDR1 is MDHEN and CDR2 SYDVKM. The CDR3 length is 13 residues. The junction had 8 bases not matched to a gene; V was cut back by 10 bases and J by 5 bases. Sequenced material: PBMCs. The TCR sequence derives from a girl aged 2-10 years in good health and CMV-seropositive. The gene calls are TRBV28 and TRBJ1-1, with 9 bases lining up with TRBD1. The CDR3 DNA is TGTGCCACCCACAGGGGGCGCGGGACTGAAGCTTTCTTT. It specifies CATHRGRGTEAFF.